This passage covers 2 T cell receptor beta chains from one sample sequenced in a study of blood T cell repertoires in COVID-19. TCRdb's table, derived via immunoSEQ multiplex PCR, lists solely in-frame clones and lacks some. The table has under 200,000 clones, approximately 82% seen once. The sample taken for sequencing was PBMCs or T cells enriched from blood (not recorded which). These receptors were collected from a man aged 60 to 69 who had recovered from COVID-19.

The chain employs TRBV9 and TRBJ2-7; no clear D gene. CDR1 and CDR2 from the germline V gene are SGDLS and YYNGEE. CDR3 length: 15 amino acids. Trimming took off 0 bases at V and 1 base at J, with 11 bases between the two ends. In DNA, the CDR3 is TGTGCCAGCAGCGTAGGTGCGTTAGTATCCTACGAGCAGTACTTC. Amino acid sequence: CASSVGALVSYEQYF.

The CDR3 here is CASSKSIRRGGNTQYF. In DNA, the CDR3 is TGTGCCAGCAGCAAATCTATACGGCGGGGAGGTAATACGCAGTATTTT. This sequence joins TRBV21-1 and TRBJ2-3; the D segment call TRBD2 is taken from the table without a DNA check. TRBV21-1 has pseudogene status. There are 16 residues in the CDR3.